This T cell receptor (beta chain) derives from a study of blood T cell repertoires in COVID-19. Study-level information: Sources were T cells, B-cell-depleted T cells, or PBMCs; the material itself was cDNA or gDNA.

Authors' processing steps: The authors estimated nucleated cell counts from reference gene primer amplification. TCRdb's table, derived via immunoSEQ multiplex PCR, lists solely in-frame clones and lacks some. D and trimming come from the DNA, and the V and J calls and clone size come from that table. The table includes over 85,000 clones, about 85% detected once. The CDR3 extends over 13 amino acids. Germline assignment: CDR1 SGHNT and CDR2 YYREEE (reference sequence). Deletions cut 0 bases from V and 6 bases from J, with 9 bases between. The receptor comes from a human donor in a cohort sampled during active COVID-19. Sequenced sample: peripheral blood. V usage is TRBV5-4 and J usage is TRBJ1-2; a possible D gene is TRBD1 (6 bases). CDR3 coding DNA: TGTGCCAGCAGCTTGGAACAGGGTGATGGCTACACCTTC. Protein product: CASSLEQGDGYTF.